This TCR beta chain was observed in a study of CD8+CD57+ T cells in acquired aplastic anemia. CD8+CD57+ cell expansion had been shown by flow cytometry in patients chosen for sequencing. Patients had not yet gotten any therapy when their blood was taken for sampling. Study observations and caveats: Patients did not significantly differ from controls in CD8+ Simpson's diversity. In common between the patients and the controls were around 29 CD8+ CDR3 sequences.

TCR beta VDJ and CDR3 were profiled, and genomic DNA was the template. Via MiXCR, TCRdb re-called the reads, giving one row per CDR3 protein. The profile covers about 470,000 distinct CDR3 sequences, with around 33% appearing a single time and roughly 0.89% taken by the ten largest. As for this clonotype: Its target is not known.

This receptor was identified in a human donor with aplastic anemia. The sample consisted of sorted CD4+, CD8+, or CD8+CD57+ T cells (not recorded which) from PBMCs.

The CDR3 region has the DNA TGTGCCAGCGGTCCTGGGACAGGGCTCGACGAGCAGTACTTC. Amino acid sequence: CASGPGTGLDEQYF. The rearrangement joins TRBV7-9 to TRBJ2-7, with 9 bases identical to TRBD1. Germline trimming cut 8 bases from V and 5 bases from J; bases unmatched to any gene: 10. The length of the CDR3 is 14 residues. In germline, CDR1 is SEHNR, CDR2 FQNEAQ (reference sequence).